Listed here are 11 T cell receptor beta chains from one sample, sequenced in a study of T cells in localized non-small cell lung cancer. Some clones are missing from TCRdb's copy, which holds only in-frame ones; the method was immunoSEQ multiplex PCR. The sample holds under 95,000 clones, around 82% seen once. The material sequenced was peripheral blood, taken before any cancer treatment. These TCRs come from a female donor of 60 years or more with stage I lung adenocarcinoma.

V and J are TRBV29-1 and TRBJ1-2; D is undetermined. Germline lookup yields CDR1 SQVTM and CDR2 ANQGSEA. The CDR3 is 11 residues long. Trimming cost V 4 bases and J 4 bases, with 7 bases left between them. The DNA of the CDR3 is TGCAGCGTTGTTGGACCCTATGGCTACACCTTC. Translated: CSVVGPYGYTF.

This clone was detected only a few times. The V gene is TRBV29-1, the J gene TRBJ2-1, with TRBD1 matching 7 bases. The CDR3 spans 11 residues. The V gene end was trimmed by 3 bases and the J gene end by 12 bases; junction bases not matched to a gene: 5. Germline V gene data show CDR1 as SQVTM and CDR2 as ANQGSEA. Here the CDR3 reads CSVETGSGQFF. In nucleotides, the CDR3 is TGCAGCGTTGAGACAGGGTCTGGGCAGTTCTTC.

The chain links TRBV7-2 to TRBJ2-1; D is possibly TRBD1 (5 bases). Trimming shortened V by 0 bases and J by 4 bases, and 7 bases separated the two germline ends. Germline values: CDR1 SGHTA, CDR2 FQGNSA. The CDR3 extends over 14 amino acids. CDR3 coding DNA: TGTGCCAGCAGCTTAGCGCGACAGTACAATGAGCAGTTCTTC. Protein product: CASSLARQYNEQFF.

On this clone itself: Compared with germline, one end of the junction differs, possibly owing to a read error. This chain connects TRBV10-3 to TRBJ2-7; the match to TRBD1 covers 10 bases. CDR3 length: 14 amino acids. The germline V gene has CDR1 ENHRY and CDR2 SYGVKD. The CDR3 DNA follows: TGTGCCAGCAGTGAAGGGAGGACAGGGGGAATTTCGTACTTC. This sequence encodes CASSEGRTGGISYF.

The chain is built from TRBV27 and TRBJ1-5; D gene ambiguous. Germline-derived CDR1 and CDR2 are MNHEY and SMNVEV (reference sequence). CDR3 length: 13 residues. The V end lost 10 bases, the J end lost 3 bases, and 13 bases lay between the germline ends. CDR3 sequence reads: CAIGSRSNQPQHF. The CDR3 DNA follows: TGTGCCATCGGGTCCCGATCCAATCAGCCCCAGCATTTT.

This sequence joins TRBV30 and TRBJ1-1; 7 nucleotides align to TRBD1. CDR1 is GTSNPN and CDR2 is SVGIG in the germline V gene (reference sequence). The ends lost 0 bases at V and 9 bases at J; junction bases unmatched: 7. This CDR3 comprises 13 residues. CDR3 amino acids: CAWSVPKRGQAFF. In DNA form, the CDR3 reads TGTGCCTGGAGTGTACCGAAAAGGGGGCAAGCTTTCTTT.

V usage is TRBV25-1 and J usage is TRBJ2-1, with D uncertain. Germline CDR1 is MGHDK and CDR2 is SYGVNS. CDR3 length: 12 amino acids. The V and J ends lost 1 base and 12 bases respectively, with 10 bases between them. CDR3 region: CASSELYGGQFF. The CDR3 DNA reads as TGTGCCAGCAGTGAATTGTACGGTGGGCAGTTCTTC.

The V call is TRBV6-5, the J call TRBJ1-2; TRBD1 agrees at 8 bases. The CDR3 consists of 13 residues. After removal of 2 bases from V and 6 bases from J, the junction contained 2 bases not matched to a gene. Per germline, CDR1 MNHEY and CDR2 SVGAGI. The CDR3: CASSYGQGHGYTF. As DNA, the CDR3 is TGTGCCAGCAGTTACGGACAGGGCCATGGCTACACCTTC.

The J gene is TRBJ1-4, the V gene TRBV29-1; possibly TRBD1 for D (6 bases). The CDR3 is 13 amino acids. CDR1 is SQVTM and CDR2 is ANQGSEA in the germline V gene. The V end was cut by 3 bases, the J end by 6 bases, with 11 bases between. In DNA, the CDR3 is TGCAGCGTTGATCGGGGGGCGGATGAAAAACTGTTTTTT. This codes for CSVDRGADEKLFF.

In nucleotides, the CDR3 is TGTGCCTGGGGCCGCGGGACAGCGTATGGCTACACCTTC. Translation gives CAWGRGTAYGYTF. This chain uses TRBV30 with TRBJ1-2; TRBD1 aligns across 7 bases. This CDR3 is 13 amino acids long. V lost 5 bases to trimming and J lost 5 bases; unmatched junction nucleotides: 8. In germline, CDR1 is GTSNPN, CDR2 SVGIG (reference sequence). Using reference TRBV30 and TRBJ1-2 for the parts outside the CDR3, the full variable domain is SQTIHQWPATLVQPVGSPLSLECTVEGTSNPNLYWYRQAAGRGLQLLFYSVGIGQISSEVPQNLSASRPQDRQFILSSKKLLLSDSGFYLCAWGRGTAYGYTFGSGTRLTVV.

The V and J genes are TRBV5-8 and TRBJ1-2, with D perhaps matching TRBD1 (6 bases). V was clipped by 4 bases and J by 4 bases, with 17 bases between them. This CDR3 contains 15 residues. Germline V CDR1 and CDR2: SGHTS, YDEGEE. This CDR3 reads CASSLPGAAGYGYTF. CDR3 DNA: TGTGCCAGCAGCCTCCCAGGGGCTGCTGGCTATGGCTACACCTTC. Full variable domain (remainder filled in from reference TRBV5-8 and TRBJ1-2): EAGVTQSPTHLIKTRGQQATLRCSPISGHTSVYWYQQALGLGLQFLLWYDEGEERNRGNFPPRFSGRQFPNYSSELNVNALELEDSALYLCASSLPGAAGYGYTFGSGTRLTVV.